One and the same sample provided the 18 T cell receptor beta chains below, sequenced in a study of graft-versus-host responses after intestinal transplantation. No antigen has been identified for these receptors. Profiled with immunoSEQ multiplex PCR; TCRdb holds only in-frame clones, not every one. The repertoire holds nearly 90,000 clones, with roughly four fifths as singletons. The input for sequencing was unstimulated CD8+ T cells sorted from spleen or lymph node cells, taken before intestinal transplant. The source is a human donor who received an intestinal transplant.

The rearrangement joins TRBV5-6 to TRBJ2-3; 8 bases match TRBD1. CDR1 SGHDT and CDR2 YYEEEE come from the germline V gene. The CDR3 totals 16 residues. With V trimmed by 0 bases and J by 3 bases, 6 bases remained unmatched. CDR3 region: CASSLEGTGETDTQYF. CDR3 in DNA: TGTGCCAGCAGCTTGGAAGGGACAGGTGAGACAGATACGCAGTATTTT.

J is TRBJ2-2 and V is TRBV27; weak D call: TRBD1 (6 bases). This CDR3 spans 19 amino acids. CDR1 MNHEY and CDR2 SMNVEV come from the germline V gene (reference sequence). V was shortened by 4 bases and J by 2 bases, with 23 bases between the two germline ends. In nucleotides, the CDR3 is TGTGCCAGCAGTTCGGGCAGGGGTCACTCATTCTATAACACCGGGGAGCTGTTTTTT. Encoded protein: CASSSGRGHSFYNTGELFF.

For this clone: Within the sample, other DNA sequences also encode this same CDR3. The gene calls are TRBV27 and TRBJ1-5; no clear D gene. The germline CDR1 and CDR2 sequences are MNHEY and SMNVEV (reference sequence). V lost 3 bases and J lost 0, with 9 bases in between. This CDR3 is built from 15 residues. CDR3 loop: CASSFDGYSNQPQHF. CDR3 nucleotides: TGTGCCAGCAGTTTTGACGGATATAGCAATCAGCCCCAGCATTTT.

J is TRBJ2-5 and V is TRBV15; 7 bases agree with TRBD2. CDR1 and CDR2 from the germline V gene are LNHNV and YYDKDF (reference sequence). The CDR3 is 16 residues long. Trimming cost V 0 bases and J 4 bases; bases outside gene matches: 8. CDR3 in DNA: TGTGCCACCAGCAGAGATAGAGGCCTAGCGGTAGAGACCCAGTACTTC. Residues: CATSRDRGLAVETQYF.

The V gene is TRBV6-5, the J gene TRBJ2-7; D might be TRBD1 (6 bases). In germline, CDR1 is MNHEY, CDR2 SVGAGI. Trimming left V 2 bases short and J 1 base short, with 12 bases between. This CDR3 spans 15 amino acids. The CDR3 is CASSYEGVPSYEQYF. As DNA, the CDR3 is TGTGCCAGCAGTTACGAGGGGGTACCTTCCTACGAGCAGTACTTC.

The table lists this clone with a count of one. The V call is TRBV7-9, the J call TRBJ1-6; D not resolved. Germline values: CDR1 SEHNR, CDR2 FQNEAQ (reference sequence). Trimming stripped 5 bases from V and 6 bases from J, with 23 bases between. The CDR3 is 18 amino acids. CDR3 sequence (DNA): TGTGCCAGCAGCCTAATAGTGGGTTTGGATTTAGTTAATTCACCCCTCCACTTT. Translating it yields CASSLIVGLDLVNSPLHF.

This chain links TRBV27 with TRBJ1-1, with TRBD1 as a possible D gene (6 bases). CDR3 length equals 12 residues. V was pared by 5 bases and J by 4 bases, with 8 bases between. The V gene's germline CDR1 is MNHEY and CDR2 SMNVEV (reference sequence). The CDR3 here is CASSTGSTEAFF. CDR3 coding DNA: TGTGCCAGCAGTACAGGGAGCACTGAAGCTTTCTTT.

The V call is TRBV4-1, the J call TRBJ2-7; no clear D. This CDR3 has 15 residues. The germline gives CDR1 MGHRA, CDR2 YSYEKL. The V end lost 4 bases, the J end lost 0 bases, and 13 bases lay between the germline ends. The CDR3 coding sequence is TGCGCCAGCAGCCCACGGGTCTCAAGCTCCTACGAGCAGTACTTC. Translated: CASSPRVSSSYEQYF.

The genes are TRBV6-5 and TRBJ1-4, with D hard to call. This CDR3 is built from 12 residues. The V gene's germline CDR1 is MNHEY and CDR2 SVGAGI. V shed 3 bases and J shed 5 bases, with 4 bases lying between them. The CDR3: CASSYGNEKLFF. The CDR3 DNA reads TGTGCCAGCAGTTATGGAAATGAAAAACTGTTTTTT.

As for this clone: Without the conserved terminal phenylalanine or tryptophan, this CDR3 likely stems from a read error. The DNA is left out, because the CDR3 cannot be placed on it with certainty; the CDR3 is given as TCRdb lists it. The chain employs TRBV11-2 and TRBJ1-2; the table's TRBD1 call for D was not verified on the DNA. The CDR3 comprises 13 residues, both ends counted. The V gene's germline CDR1 is SGHAT and CDR2 FQNNGV. CDR3 protein: CASSLGQFKGTSS.

The gene calls are TRBV14 and TRBJ1-4, with 12 positions matching TRBD1. Per germline, CDR1 SGHDN and CDR2 FVKESK. Trimming at V came to 4 bases and at J to 0 bases, leaving 9 bases not matched to a gene. CDR3 size: 19 residues. This CDR3 reads CASSRGDRGLSATNEKLFF. In DNA form, the CDR3 reads TGTGCCAGCAGCCGTGGGGACAGGGGGCTTAGTGCAACTAATGAAAAACTGTTTTTT.

This clone was counted a single time. At one boundary the junction diverges from the germline segment, which might be a read error. The chain joins TRBV4-2 to TRBJ2-4; TRBD1 might be the D (5 bases). The germline V gene has CDR1 LGHNA and CDR2 YNFKEQ. The CDR3 contains 16 residues. CDR3 loop: CASSQDRAGFRNIQYF. In nucleotides, the CDR3 is TGTGCAAGCAGCCAAGATCGCGCAGGGTTTCGGAACATTCAGTACTTC.

The chain recombines TRBV12-1 with TRBJ2-6; the table's D call of TRBD1 was not tested on the DNA. TRBV12-1 is flagged as a pseudogene. The CDR3 length is 19 residues. Here the CDR3 reads CASSGKAVIGQSRANVLTF. The CDR3 DNA reads as TGTGCCAGCAGCGGGAAAGCTGTAATAGGACAAAGTCGGGCCAACGTCCTGACTTTC.

CDR3 bases: TGTGCCACCAGCAGATCCCTAAAGCGGACGGGCGTACACGAGCAGTACTTC. This encodes CATSRSLKRTGVHEQYF. The chain is built from TRBV15 and TRBJ2-7; D might be TRBD2 (5 bases). Germline V lookup: CDR1 LNHNV, CDR2 YYDKDF (reference sequence). The CDR3 runs 17 residues. V gave up 2 bases and J gave up 5 bases, with 22 bases separating them.

The CDR3 DNA sequence: TGTGCCAGCAGTGAATGGGACAGCATGAACACTGAAGCTTTCTTT. It specifies CASSEWDSMNTEAFF. This chain uses TRBV6-1 with TRBJ1-1; 7 bases match TRBD1. The CDR3 has 15 amino acids. Germline V lookup: CDR1 MNHNS, CDR2 SASEGT. V lost 2 bases and J lost 0; bases outside the gene matches: 3.

The V gene is TRBV9, the J gene TRBJ2-3; TRBD1 might be the D (6 bases). The germline V and J ends were trimmed by 2 bases and 2 bases, with 18 bases remaining between them. Per germline, CDR1 SGDLS and CDR2 YYNGEE. This CDR3 is built from 17 residues. This CDR3 is CASSVWGMWGPTDTQYF. The CDR3 DNA reads as TGTGCCAGCAGCGTGTGGGGGATGTGGGGGCCCACAGATACGCAGTATTTT. Full variable domain (outside the CDR3, taken from reference TRBV9 and TRBJ2-3): DSGVTQTPKHLITATGQRVTLRCSPRSGDLSVYWYQQSLDQGLQFLIQYYNGEERAKGNILERFSAQQFPDLHSELNLSSLELGDSALYFCASSVWGMWGPTDTQYFGPGTRLTVL.

The chain has TRBV6-5 and TRBJ1-1; D not certain. The CDR3 contains 15 residues. CDR1 and CDR2 (germline): MNHEY, SVGAGI. Trimming left V 0 bases short and J 0 bases short, with 8 bases between. The CDR3 DNA reads TGTGCCAGCAGTTACTCGAGCCCTATGAACACTGAAGCTTTCTTT. This translates into CASSYSSPMNTEAFF.

This rearrangement joins TRBV4-1 to TRBJ1-1; TRBD1 aligns across 8 bases. The CDR3 spans 16 residues. Losses at the gene ends were 4 bases for V and 0 bases for J; bases not matched to a gene: 7. The germline CDR1 and CDR2 sequences are MGHRA and YSYEKL. DNA of the CDR3: TGCGCCAGCAGCCTTTCCGGGACAGGTTTGAACACTGAAGCTTTCTTT. This gives the protein CASSLSGTGLNTEAFF.